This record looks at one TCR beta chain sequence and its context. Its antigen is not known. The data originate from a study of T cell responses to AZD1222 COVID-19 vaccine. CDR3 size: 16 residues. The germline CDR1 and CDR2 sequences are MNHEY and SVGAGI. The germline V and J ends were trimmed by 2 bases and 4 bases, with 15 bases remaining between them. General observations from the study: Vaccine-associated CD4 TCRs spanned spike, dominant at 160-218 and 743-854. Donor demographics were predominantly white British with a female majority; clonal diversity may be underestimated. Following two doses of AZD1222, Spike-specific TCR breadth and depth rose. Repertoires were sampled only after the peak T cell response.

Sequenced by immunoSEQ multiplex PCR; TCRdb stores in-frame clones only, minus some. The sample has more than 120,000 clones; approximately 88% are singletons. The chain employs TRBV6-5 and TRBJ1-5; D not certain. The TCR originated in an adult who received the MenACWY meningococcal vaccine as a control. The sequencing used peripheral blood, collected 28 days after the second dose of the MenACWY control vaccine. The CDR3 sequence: CASSYGEGFGNQPQHF. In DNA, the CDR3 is TGTGCCAGCAGTTACGGGGAGGGTTTTGGTAATCAGCCCCAGCATTTT.